Included here is one T cell receptor (beta chain) sequence, with context. Its antigen is undetermined. CDR1 is DFQATT, CDR2 SNEGSKA, per germline (reference sequence). The length of the CDR3 is 13 residues. Bone marrow was sampled from every patient at the time of active disease. This library used about 360 ng RNA and molecular barcoded adaptors spanning alpha/delta and beta/gamma chains. MiXCR, run by TCRdb on the reads, gives a single entry per CDR3 protein. This repertoire shows about 24,000 distinct CDR3 sequences, 20% found once; its top ten account for about 17%. The sample comes from a study of read filtering for tumor transcriptome and immune sequencing. Study-level results: The CD138-negative fraction was mixed bone marrow immune cells, not pure T cells. Roughly 80% of IR-seq clonotypes had a single read, yet these held approximately 4% of reads.

The receptor was derived from a donor at least 40 years old with multiple myeloma. V gene TRBV20-1 combines with J gene TRBJ2-1; TRBD1 might be the D (6 bases). Sequencing input: a population of CD138-negative cells sorted from bone marrow. The CDR3 is CSPGQNPYNEQFF. The CDR3 DNA is TGCAGCCCCGGACAGAACCCCTACAATGAGCAGTTCTTC.